The 23 T cell receptor beta chains presented below share a single source sample, sequenced in a study of Graves' ophthalmopathy and Graves' hyperthyroidism. TCR beta CDR3 regions were amplified from RNA transcripts. First-round RT-PCR used HTBI primers; second-round multiplex PCR followed. TCRdb re-called the multiplex PCR reads through MiXCR, storing one row per CDR3 protein. The repertoire holds hundreds of thousands of distinct CDR3 sequences, with over 40% as singletons. What was sequenced was peripheral blood. These receptors all come from an adult man with Graves' ophthalmopathy.

This clonotype was seen only a few times. The V call is TRBV25-1, the J call TRBJ1-1; 9 nucleotides agree with TRBD1. Germline CDR1 is MGHDK and CDR2 is SYGVNS. CDR3 size: 11 residues. V shed 9 bases, J shed 12 bases, and the junction held 8 bases outside the gene matches. The CDR3 is CASSGTGRTFF. As DNA, the CDR3 is TGTGCCAGTTCCGGGACAGGGAGGACTTTCTTT. Filled out from reference TRBV25-1 and TRBJ1-1, the complete variable domain reads EADIYQTPRYLVIGTGKKITLECSQTMGHDKMYWYQQDPGMELHLIHYSYGVNSTEKGDLSSESTVSRIRTEHFPLTLESARPSHTSQYLCASSGTGRTFFGQGTRLTVV.

In this sample, this clonotype turned up many times. The rearrangement uses TRBV4-1 and TRBJ1-2; D is uncertain. CDR3 length: 16 amino acids. V shed 1 base and J shed 0 bases, with 12 bases lying between them. The germline gives CDR1 MGHRA, CDR2 YSYEKL. CDR3 sequence (DNA): TGCGCCAGCAGCCAAGGACCGCTGCCCGCTAACTATGGCTACACCTTC. It specifies CASSQGPLPANYGYTF.

V and J are TRBV29-1 and TRBJ2-7; no reliable D call. CDR1 and CDR2 (germline): SQVTM, ANQGSEA. Trimming pared 5 bases from V and 0 bases from J, leaving 8 bases between. The CDR3 runs 12 residues. CDR3 sequence (DNA): TGCAGCGTTACCACCAGCTCCTACGAGCAGTACTTC. This sequence encodes CSVTTSSYEQYF.

This clonotype was detected ten times or more. The chain carries TRBV19 and TRBJ1-5; 8 nucleotides match TRBD1. Trimming cost V 8 bases and J 6 bases; bases outside gene matches: 12. This CDR3 contains 15 residues. Germline CDR1 is LNHDA and CDR2 is SQIVND (reference sequence). CDR3 DNA: TGTGCCAGTGACCCTCAGGGGGCAGCTGGTCAGCCCCAGCATTTT. Translating gives CASDPQGAAGQPQHF. The full variable domain, in which reference TRBV19 and TRBJ1-5 provide the parts outside the CDR3, is DGGITQSPKYLFRKEGQNVTLSCEQNLNHDAMYWYRQDPGQGLRLIYYSQIVNDFQKGDIAEGYSVSREKKESFPLTVTSAQKNPTAFYLCASDPQGAAGQPQHFGDGTRLSIL.

This clonotype was counted once. One base away lies a much larger clone, so this may be a sequencing read error. The rearrangement links TRBV7-2 to TRBJ2-5; the D call may be TRBD1 or TRBD2 (6 bases each). V lost 11 bases to trimming and J lost 5 bases, with 18 bases between them. Per the germline V gene, CDR1 is SGHTA and CDR2 is FQGNSA. CDR3 length: 13 residues. This CDR3 is CAGNYPGAETQYF. The DNA of the CDR3 is TGTGCCGGCAACTACCCGGGGGCGGAGACCCAGTACTTC.

This clonotype was seen at least ten times. The J gene is TRBJ1-1, the V gene TRBV7-9; the D is unclear. CDR1 and CDR2 (germline): SEHNR, FQNEAQ (reference sequence). This CDR3 is built from 15 residues. The V end lost 1 base, the J end lost 7 bases, and 16 bases lay between the germline ends. CDR3 DNA: TGTGCCAGCAGCTTAGGGGGTCAGGTAGGACTTGAAGCTTTCTTT. Translating it yields CASSLGGQVGLEAFF.

The J gene is TRBJ2-1, the V gene TRBV20-1, with D perhaps matching TRBD1 or TRBD2 (5 bases each). V gave up 2 bases and J gave up 5 bases, with 10 bases separating them. The CDR3 loop spans 13 amino acids. From germline, CDR1 is DFQATT and CDR2 SNEGSKA (reference sequence). CDR3 nucleotides: TGCAGTGCTAGAAGGGACCACAACAATGAGCAGTTCTTC. Amino acid sequence: CSARRDHNNEQFF.

The J gene is TRBJ1-3, the V gene TRBV25-1, with TRBD1 matching over 9 bases. With 5 bases clipped from V and 1 base from J, the junction kept 9 bases outside the gene matches. The germline V gene has CDR1 MGHDK and CDR2 SYGVNS. The length of the CDR3 is 17 residues. The CDR3 coding sequence is TGTGCCAGCAGTACATCAACAGGGGGCTCATCTGGAAACACCATATATTTT. Amino acid sequence: CASSTSTGGSSGNTIYF.

This rearrangement joins TRBV10-2 to TRBJ2-3; D is tentatively TRBD1 or TRBD2 (7 bases each). The CDR3 sequence is 14 residues long. V gave up 4 bases and J gave up 1 base, with 9 bases separating them. Germline CDR1 is WSHSY and CDR2 is SAAADI. The CDR3 loop reads CASSAGGGTDTQYF. The CDR3 DNA sequence: TGCGCCAGCAGTGCAGGGGGGGGCACAGATACGCAGTATTTT.

The chain is built from TRBV30 and TRBJ2-5, with D hard to call. V lost 6 bases to trimming and J lost 5 bases, with 10 bases between them. Germline-derived CDR1 and CDR2 are GTSNPN and SVGIG (reference sequence). The CDR3 totals 11 residues. CDR3 loop: CACMLGETQYF. DNA of the CDR3: TGTGCCTGTATGCTGGGTGAGACCCAGTACTTC. The variable domain in full, completed from reference TRBV30 and TRBJ2-5, reads SQTIHQWPATLVQPVGSPLSLECTVEGTSNPNLYWYRQAAGRGLQLLFYSVGIGQISSEVPQNLSASRPQDRQFILSSKKLLLSDSGFYLCACMLGETQYFGPGTRLLVL.

The rearrangement joins TRBV30 to TRBJ1-4, with D unresolved. The CDR3 is made up of 14 amino acids. The germline V and J ends were trimmed by 2 bases and 5 bases, with 12 bases remaining between them. Germline assignment: CDR1 GTSNPN and CDR2 SVGIG (reference sequence). The CDR3 DNA sequence: TGTGCCTGGAGTTTCGGGATCTCGAATGAAAAACTGTTTTTT. This gives the protein CAWSFGISNEKLFF.

The chain employs TRBV7-6 and TRBJ2-7; TRBD2 matches 7 bases. The CDR3 runs 16 residues. The germline gives CDR1 SGHVS, CDR2 FNYEAQ. Trimming cost V 5 bases and J 5 bases; bases outside gene matches: 15. CDR3 DNA: TGTGCCAGCAGCGTCCGGACTTGCGGGAGACTAAACGAGCAGTACTTC. It codes for CASSVRTCGRLNEQYF.

This clonotype was counted ten times or more. The chain carries TRBV29-1 and TRBJ1-1; 7 bases fit TRBD1. The CDR3 is made up of 13 amino acids. The germline V gene has CDR1 SQVTM and CDR2 ANQGSEA. The ends lost 5 bases at V and 5 bases at J; junction bases unmatched: 8. The CDR3 protein is CSVSLGQKTEAFF. The CDR3 DNA reads TGCAGCGTTAGCTTGGGACAGAAAACTGAAGCTTTCTTT.

This clonotype occurred once. This chain links TRBV29-1 with TRBJ1-1; 10 bases fit TRBD1. V shed 7 bases and J 6 bases; nucleotides not matched to a gene: 8. Germline V lookup: CDR1 SQVTM, CDR2 ANQGSEA. This CDR3 region has 13 residues. CDR3 sequence reads: CSAYGGQGPEAFF. The CDR3 nucleotides read TGCAGCGCTTACGGGGGACAGGGGCCTGAAGCTTTCTTT.

This clonotype was counted many times. The chain recombines TRBV20-1 with TRBJ1-5; possible D gene TRBD1, 5 bases. The CDR3 contains 13 residues. V was shortened by 6 bases and J by 3 bases, with 12 bases between the two germline ends. The germline gives CDR1 DFQATT, CDR2 SNEGSKA (reference sequence). The DNA of the CDR3 is TGCAGTGCCCAACAGGATCTCAATCAGCCCCAGCATTTT. Amino acid sequence: CSAQQDLNQPQHF.

This clonotype has at least ten counts. This sequence joins TRBV12-3 or TRBV12-4 and TRBJ1-5, with D possibly TRBD1 on 5 matching bases. The V end was cut by 3 bases, the J end by 8 bases, with 11 bases between. CDR3 length: 13 amino acids. The CDR3 nucleotides read TGTGCCAGCAGTTTGGCAGGGAGGGAGCCCCAGCATTTT. It specifies CASSLAGREPQHF.

As for this clonotype: At one end the junction does not follow the germline gene, possibly because of a read error. The CDR3 nucleotides are TGCGCCAGCAGCTTCGGGTCTGCCCTATCCTACGGGCAGTACTTC. It codes for CASSFGSALSYGQYF. The chain recombines TRBV5-1 with TRBJ2-7; unclear D gene. The CDR3 runs 15 residues. The germline CDR1 and CDR2 sequences are SGHRS and YFSETQ.

This clonotype was recorded many times. The rearrangement joins TRBV19 to TRBJ1-1; tentatively, D is TRBD1 (5 bases). This CDR3 has 13 amino acids. Germline V gives CDR1 LNHDA, CDR2 SQIVND (reference sequence). The V gene lost 3 bases and the J gene lost 5 bases, with 10 bases spanning the gap. For the CDR3, the DNA is TGTGCCAGTAGTATCCAGGGTAAGACTGAAGCTTTCTTT. Its protein is CASSIQGKTEAFF. Filled out from reference TRBV19 and TRBJ1-1, the complete variable domain reads DGGITQSPKYLFRKEGQNVTLSCEQNLNHDAMYWYRQDPGQGLRLIYYSQIVNDFQKGDIAEGYSVSREKKESFPLTVTSAQKNPTAFYLCASSIQGKTEAFFGQGTRLTVV.

This clonotype has at least ten counts. The chain uses TRBV29-1 and TRBJ1-1; no definite D call. The V end lost 5 bases, the J end lost 1 base, and 11 bases lay between the germline ends. Germline CDR1 SQVTM, CDR2 ANQGSEA. The CDR3 has 13 residues. The CDR3 DNA reads as TGCAGCGTTACCGGACGTCGGAACACTGAAGCTTTCTTT. The encoded protein is CSVTGRRNTEAFF.

The chain joins TRBV27 to TRBJ2-5; D gene unclear. CDR1 and CDR2 from the germline V gene are MNHEY and SMNVEV (reference sequence). This CDR3 is 12 amino acids long. V dropped 8 bases and J dropped 0 bases, with 7 bases sitting between them. CDR3 sequence (DNA): TGTGCCAGCGGGAAGTACCAAGAGACCCAGTACTTC. Amino acids: CASGKYQETQYF.

This clonotype was counted between two and nine times. The chain uses TRBV20-1 and TRBJ1-4; 7 bases agree with TRBD1. V lost 5 bases, J lost 0 bases, and 12 bases stayed unmatched. The germline CDR1 and CDR2 sequences are DFQATT and SNEGSKA (reference sequence). This CDR3 contains 17 residues. The CDR3 nucleotides are TGCAGTGCTCGATCAGGGACAGAAGATCCAACTAATGAAAAACTGTTTTTT. Its translation: CSARSGTEDPTNEKLFF.

This clonotype occurred a few times. The gene calls are TRBV7-8 and TRBJ2-7; D might be TRBD1 (6 bases). This CDR3 comprises 18 residues. Trimming stripped 4 bases from V and 3 bases from J, with 25 bases between. Germline values: CDR1 SGHVS, CDR2 FQNEAQ. CDR3 sequence reads: CASSSSEGLLGHFYEQYF. The CDR3 region has the DNA TGTGCCAGCAGCTCCTCAGAGGGGCTTTTGGGACACTTCTACGAGCAGTACTTC.

The rearrangement joins TRBV6-2 or TRBV6-3 to TRBJ2-7; D is unresolved. This CDR3 spans 14 amino acids. Trimming removed 7 bases from V and 4 bases from J, with 17 bases in between. From germline, CDR1 is MNHEY and CDR2 SVGEGT. CDR3 amino acids: CASNHPGRYYEQYF. CDR3 coding DNA: TGTGCCAGCAACCACCCGGGCCGCTATTACGAGCAGTACTTC.